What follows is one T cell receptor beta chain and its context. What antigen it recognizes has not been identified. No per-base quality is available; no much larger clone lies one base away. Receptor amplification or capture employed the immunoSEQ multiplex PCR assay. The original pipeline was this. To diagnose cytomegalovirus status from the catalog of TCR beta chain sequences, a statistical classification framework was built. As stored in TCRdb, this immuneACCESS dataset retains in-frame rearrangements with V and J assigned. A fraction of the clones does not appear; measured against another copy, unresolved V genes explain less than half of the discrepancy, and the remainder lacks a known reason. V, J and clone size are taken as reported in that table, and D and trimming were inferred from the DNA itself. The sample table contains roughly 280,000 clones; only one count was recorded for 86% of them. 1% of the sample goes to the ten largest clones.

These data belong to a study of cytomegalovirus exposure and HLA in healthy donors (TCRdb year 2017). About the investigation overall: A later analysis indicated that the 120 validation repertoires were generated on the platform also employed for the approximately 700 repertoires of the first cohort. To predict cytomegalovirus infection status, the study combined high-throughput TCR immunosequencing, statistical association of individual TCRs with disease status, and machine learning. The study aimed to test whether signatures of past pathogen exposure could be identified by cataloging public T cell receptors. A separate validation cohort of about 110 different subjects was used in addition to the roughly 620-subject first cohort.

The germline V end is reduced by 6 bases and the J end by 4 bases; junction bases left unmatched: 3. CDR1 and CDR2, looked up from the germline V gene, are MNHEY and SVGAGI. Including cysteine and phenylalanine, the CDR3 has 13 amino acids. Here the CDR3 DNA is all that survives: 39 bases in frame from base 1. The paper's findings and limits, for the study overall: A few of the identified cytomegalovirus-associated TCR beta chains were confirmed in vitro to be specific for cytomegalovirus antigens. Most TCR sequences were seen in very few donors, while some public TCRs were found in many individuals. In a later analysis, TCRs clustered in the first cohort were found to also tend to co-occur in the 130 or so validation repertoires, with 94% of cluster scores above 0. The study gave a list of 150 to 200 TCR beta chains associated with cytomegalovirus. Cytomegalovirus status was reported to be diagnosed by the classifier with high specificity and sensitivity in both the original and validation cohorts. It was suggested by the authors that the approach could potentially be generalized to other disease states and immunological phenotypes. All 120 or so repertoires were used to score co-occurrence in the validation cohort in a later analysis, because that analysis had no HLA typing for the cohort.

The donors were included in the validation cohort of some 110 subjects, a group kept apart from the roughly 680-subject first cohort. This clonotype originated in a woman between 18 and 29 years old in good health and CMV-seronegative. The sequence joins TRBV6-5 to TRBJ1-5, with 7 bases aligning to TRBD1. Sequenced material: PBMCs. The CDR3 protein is CASSRDRNQPQHF. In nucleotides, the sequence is TGTGCCAGCAGCCGGGACAGAAATCAGCCCCAGCATTTT.